This entry lists 15 T cell receptor beta chains sequenced from one sample in a study of T-cell reconstitution after alpha-beta-depleted transplantation in children. A library of TCRbeta sequences, prepared with unique molecular identifiers, was generated. One entry per CDR3 protein, called by TCRdb with MiXCR from the PCR reads. Of under 20,000 distinct CDR3 sequences in the sample, roughly 7.6% are singletons; the top ten hold 35% to 40%. Sequences were derived from PBMCs, mostly from graft donor cells, sampled 60 days after TCRalphabeta/CD19-depleted stem cell transplant. Every receptor here comes from a boy under two years old who had a stem cell transplant for Wiskott-Aldrich syndrome, so the T cells may come from the graft donor.

This clonotype was observed at least ten times. The chain is built from TRBV20-1 and TRBJ1-5; the D gene is possibly TRBD1 (6 bases). Germline V gives CDR1 DFQATT, CDR2 SNEGSKA (reference sequence). Trimming stripped 6 bases from V and 7 bases from J, with 16 bases between. The CDR3 length is 13 residues. The CDR3 coding sequence is TGCAGTGCCACCCCGGCAGGGGAACAGCCCCAGCATTTT. It translates to CSATPAGEQPQHF.

This clonotype came up a few times. CDR3 bases: TGCAGTGCTAGGGGAGGAGGATCACCCCTCCACTTT. Translated, it gives CSARGGGSPLHF. The rearrangement links TRBV20-1 to TRBJ1-6; D remains ambiguous. Germline CDR1 reads DFQATT; CDR2 reads SNEGSKA (reference sequence). The CDR3 has 12 residues. Trimming removed 3 bases from V and 10 bases from J, with 10 bases in between.

This clonotype appeared a few times. The chain joins TRBV18 to TRBJ1-1; no clear D gene. Trimming left V 4 bases short and J 1 base short, with 13 bases between. Germline loops: CDR1 KGHSH, CDR2 LQKENI. The CDR3 totals 15 residues. In DNA, the CDR3 is TGTGCCAGCTCACTCCCAGGACGGACGAACACTGAAGCTTTCTTT. Its translation is CASSLPGRTNTEAFF.

This clonotype was detected ten times or more. CDR3 DNA sequence: TGCAGCGTGGAAAACACTGAAGCTTTCTTT. Residues: CSVENTEAFF. The chain carries TRBV29-1 and TRBJ1-1; D not certain. The V end lost 6 bases, the J end lost 2 bases, and 4 bases lay between the germline ends. The germline V gene has CDR1 SQVTM and CDR2 ANQGSEA. The CDR3 is made up of 10 amino acids.

This clonotype was counted ten times or more. The CDR3 here is CASSLFQPGSQETQYF. CDR3 DNA sequence: TGTGCCAGCAGCTTGTTCCAGCCAGGGTCCCAAGAGACCCAGTACTTC. The rearrangement links TRBV5-6 to TRBJ2-5; a possible D gene is TRBD1 (5 bases). V was clipped by 1 base and J by 1 base, with 14 bases between them. This CDR3 is 16 amino acids long. CDR1 is SGHDT and CDR2 is YYEEEE in the germline V gene.

This clonotype appeared many times. This chain uses TRBV5-1 with TRBJ2-7; 13 nucleotides align to TRBD2. This CDR3 spans 18 amino acids. V shed 5 bases and J 4 bases; nucleotides not matched to a gene: 15. Germline values: CDR1 SGHRS, CDR2 YFSETQ. The CDR3 DNA sequence: TGCGCCAGCAGTTCCTCCAGGACTAGCGGGAGCTGGGGTTACGAGCAGTACTTC. Translation gives CASSSSRTSGSWGYEQYF.

There are many counts of this clonotype. The chain is built from TRBV12-3 or TRBV12-4 and TRBJ2-5; D is perhaps TRBD1 or TRBD2 (5 bases each). This CDR3 is built from 13 residues. V shed 7 bases and J shed 3 bases, with 12 bases lying between them. The CDR3 DNA reads as TGTGCCAGCACTCTGGGACCCGAAGAGACCCAGTACTTC. Its translation: CASTLGPEETQYF.

The chain joins TRBV28 to TRBJ1-4; D perhaps matches TRBD1 (6 bases). CDR1 and CDR2 from the germline V gene are MDHEN and SYDVKM. The V gene lost 6 bases and the J gene lost 7 bases, with 15 bases spanning the gap. This CDR3 contains 14 residues. This CDR3 is CASRLTGLGEKLFF. Here the CDR3 DNA reads TGTGCCAGCAGACTCACAGGGCTGGGTGAAAAACTGTTTTTT.

V usage is TRBV5-4 and J usage is TRBJ2-7, with D perhaps matching TRBD1 (6 bases). V gave up 4 bases and J gave up 0 bases, with 14 bases separating them. This CDR3 region has 15 residues. In germline, CDR1 is SGHNT, CDR2 YYREEE (reference sequence). The CDR3 DNA reads as TGTGCCAGCAGCGCCCAACAGGGTCTCTCCTACGAGCAGTACTTC. It codes for CASSAQQGLSYEQYF.

This clonotype occurred many times. The V and J genes are TRBV28 and TRBJ2-7; D may be TRBD1 or TRBD2 (5 bases each). With 5 bases removed from V and 1 base from J, the gap between germline ends came to 24 bases. The CDR3 length is 18 residues. Germline CDR1 reads MDHEN; CDR2 reads SYDVKM. The CDR3 sequence: CASSGVGTAQGFSYEQYF. CDR3 DNA: TGTGCCAGCAGTGGCGTTGGGACCGCCCAGGGATTTTCCTACGAGCAGTACTTC.

This clonotype appeared many times. The chain uses TRBV7-9 and TRBJ2-7; possibly TRBD2 for D (5 bases). This CDR3 has 14 residues. Trimming pared 5 bases from V and 6 bases from J, leaving 17 bases between. CDR1 is SEHNR, CDR2 FQNEAQ, per germline (reference sequence). The CDR3 DNA is TGTGCCAGCAGCCCTACTAGTAGTCTAGGCGAGCAGTACTTC. This encodes CASSPTSSLGEQYF.

This clonotype came up many times. This chain's CDR3 is CASKYIREVYEQFF. The CDR3 DNA is TGTGCCAGCAAATATATTCGGGAGGTGTATGAGCAGTTCTTC. The V gene is TRBV6-2 or TRBV6-3, the J gene TRBJ2-1; 7 bases fit TRBD2. From germline, CDR1 is MNHEY and CDR2 SVGEGT. The CDR3 has 14 residues. The ends lost 7 bases at V and 8 bases at J; junction bases unmatched: 11.

This rearrangement joins TRBV3-1 to TRBJ2-5, with no clear D. Looked up from germline, CDR1 is LGHDT and CDR2 is YNNKEL (reference sequence). The CDR3 totals 13 residues. The germline V and J ends were trimmed by 4 bases and 7 bases, with 13 bases remaining between them. The CDR3 is CASSPRVTGTQYF. In DNA form, the CDR3 reads TGTGCCAGCAGCCCCCGAGTTACCGGGACCCAGTACTTC.

This clonotype was detected ten times or more. V usage is TRBV5-1 and J usage is TRBJ2-7; TRBD2 aligns across 7 bases. The CDR3 spans 15 residues. V lost 2 bases to trimming and J lost 3 bases; unmatched junction nucleotides: 8. The germline V gene has CDR1 SGHRS and CDR2 YFSETQ. The DNA for the CDR3 is TGCGCCAGCAGCTTTACGGCGGGAGCGAACTACGAGCAGTACTTC. Translation gives CASSFTAGANYEQYF.

This clonotype was detected ten times or more. The gene calls are TRBV14 and TRBJ2-2; D is unclear. This CDR3 comprises 14 residues. The ends were cut back, 1 base at V and 3 bases at J, with 6 bases in the middle. Germline assignment: CDR1 SGHDN and CDR2 FVKESK. The CDR3 is CASSQAGHTGELFF. The CDR3 nucleotides are TGTGCCAGCAGCCAAGCCGGACACACCGGGGAGCTGTTTTTT.